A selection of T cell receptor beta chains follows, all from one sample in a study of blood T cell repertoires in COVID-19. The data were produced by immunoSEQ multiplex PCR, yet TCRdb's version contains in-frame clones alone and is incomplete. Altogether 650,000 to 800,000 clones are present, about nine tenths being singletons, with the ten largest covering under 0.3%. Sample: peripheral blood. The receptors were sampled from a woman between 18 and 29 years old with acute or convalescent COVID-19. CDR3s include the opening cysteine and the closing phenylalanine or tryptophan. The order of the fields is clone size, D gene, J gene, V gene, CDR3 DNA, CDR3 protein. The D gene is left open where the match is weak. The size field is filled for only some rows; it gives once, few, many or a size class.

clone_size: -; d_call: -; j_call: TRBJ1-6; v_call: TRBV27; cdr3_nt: TGTGCCAGCCGCCAAAACCCAGGTCGGGGTTCACCCCTCCACTTT; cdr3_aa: CASRQNPGRGSPLHF
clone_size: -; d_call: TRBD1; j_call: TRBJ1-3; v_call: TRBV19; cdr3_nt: TGTGCCAGTAGTATCCGACAGGGACGAGGAAACACCATATATTTT; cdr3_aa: CASSIRQGRGNTIYF
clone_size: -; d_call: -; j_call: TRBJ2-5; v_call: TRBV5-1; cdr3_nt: TGCGCCAGCAGGGACAGAGGCTACCAAGAGACCCAGTACTTC; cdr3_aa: CASRDRGYQETQYF
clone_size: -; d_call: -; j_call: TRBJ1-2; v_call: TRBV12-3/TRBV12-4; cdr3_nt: TGTGCCAGCAGTTCGTCTAGAGGTGGCTACACCTTC; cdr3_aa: CASSSSRGGYTF
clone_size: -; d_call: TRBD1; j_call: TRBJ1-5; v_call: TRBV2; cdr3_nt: TGTGCCAGCGCCCGTCGAGACAGGGAAAGTCATCAGCCCCAGCATTTT; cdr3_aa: CASARRDRESHQPQHF
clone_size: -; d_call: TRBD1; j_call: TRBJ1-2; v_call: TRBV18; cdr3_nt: TGTGCCAGCTCACCACCTGGGACAGGGACTGGCTACACCTTC; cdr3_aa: CASSPPGTGTGYTF
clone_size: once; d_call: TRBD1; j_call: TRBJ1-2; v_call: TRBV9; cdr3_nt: TGTGCCAGCAGTAAAAGGGACAGTCATCGGGGCTACACCTTC; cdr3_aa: CASSKRDSHRGYTF
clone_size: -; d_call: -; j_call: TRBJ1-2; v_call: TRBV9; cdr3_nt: TGTGCCAGCAGCGTGGACCTAGGGGACTATGGCTACACCTTC; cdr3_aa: CASSVDLGDYGYTF
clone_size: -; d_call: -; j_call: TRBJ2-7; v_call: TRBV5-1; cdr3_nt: TGCGCCAGCAGCTTGAGGGGTGTCCCCTACGAGCAGTACTTC; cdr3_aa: CASSLRGVPYEQYF
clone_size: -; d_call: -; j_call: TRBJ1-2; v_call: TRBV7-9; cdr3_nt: TGTGCCAGCAGCCCTATACAGGGTGCTAACTATGGCTACACCTTC; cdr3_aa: CASSPIQGANYGYTF
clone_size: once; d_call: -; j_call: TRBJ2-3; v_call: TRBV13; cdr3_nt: TGTGCCAGCAGCTTTTTCCGGGATACGCAGTATTTT; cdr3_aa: CASSFFRDTQYF
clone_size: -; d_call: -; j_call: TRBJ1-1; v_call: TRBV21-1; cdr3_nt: TGTGCCAGCAGCAAAGTAGGGGCCGGCCAGAACACTGAAGCTTTCTTT; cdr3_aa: CASSKVGAGQNTEAFF
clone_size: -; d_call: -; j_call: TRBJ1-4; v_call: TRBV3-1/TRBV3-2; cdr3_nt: TGTGCCAGCAGCGGGGGCAATGAAAAACTGTTTTTT; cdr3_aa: CASSGGNEKLFF
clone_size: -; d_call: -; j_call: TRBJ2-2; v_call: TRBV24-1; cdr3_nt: TGTGCCACCACCTCGGCGGGGATGAACACCGGGGAGCTGTTTTTT; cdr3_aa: CATTSAGMNTGELFF
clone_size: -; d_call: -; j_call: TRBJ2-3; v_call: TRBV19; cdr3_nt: TGTGCCAGTAGTATATCGGGGACATCTAGCACAGATACGCAGTATTTT; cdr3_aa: CASSISGTSSTDTQYF
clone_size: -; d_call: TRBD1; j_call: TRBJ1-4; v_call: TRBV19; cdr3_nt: TGTGCCAGTAGGTCTACAGGGGATGAAAAACTGTTTTTT; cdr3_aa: CASRSTGDEKLFF
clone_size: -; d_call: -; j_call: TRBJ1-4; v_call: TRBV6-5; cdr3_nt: TGTGCCAGCAAAACAGGAGAAAAACTGTTTTTT; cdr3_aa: CASKTGEKLFF
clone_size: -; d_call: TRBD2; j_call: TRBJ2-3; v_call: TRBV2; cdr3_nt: TGTGCCAGCAGTGACAAGCGCGGGGGAGGAAATACGCAGTATTTT; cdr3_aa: CASSDKRGGGNTQYF
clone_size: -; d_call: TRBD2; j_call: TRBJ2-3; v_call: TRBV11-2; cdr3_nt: TGTGCCAGCAGTTTAATTGGGACTAGCGGGGGCCTTAGCACAGATACGCAGTATTTT; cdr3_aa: CASSLIGTSGGLSTDTQYF
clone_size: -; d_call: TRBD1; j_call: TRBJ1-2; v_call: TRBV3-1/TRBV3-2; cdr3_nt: TGTGCCAGCAGCCATTCAGGGGGCGGTAGGGCTAACTATGGCTACACCTTC; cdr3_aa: CASSHSGGGRANYGYTF
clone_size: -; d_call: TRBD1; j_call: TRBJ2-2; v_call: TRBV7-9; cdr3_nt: TGTGCCAGCAGCTCGGACAGGGGTGAGACCGGGGAGCTGTTTTTT; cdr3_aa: CASSSDRGETGELFF
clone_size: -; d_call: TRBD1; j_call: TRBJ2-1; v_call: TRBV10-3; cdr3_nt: TGTGCCATCAAGAGGGGGCCAGACCCCAATGAGCAGTTCTTC; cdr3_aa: CAIKRGPDPNEQFF
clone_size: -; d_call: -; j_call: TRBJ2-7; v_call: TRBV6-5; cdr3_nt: TGTGCCAGCAGTACCTCCAGAGGGATCTACGAGCAGTACTTC; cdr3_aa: CASSTSRGIYEQYF
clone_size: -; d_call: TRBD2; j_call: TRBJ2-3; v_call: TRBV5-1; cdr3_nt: TGCGCCAGCTCTCGACTAGCGGGGGGTTTGAGCACAGATACGCAGTATTTT; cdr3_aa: CASSRLAGGLSTDTQYF
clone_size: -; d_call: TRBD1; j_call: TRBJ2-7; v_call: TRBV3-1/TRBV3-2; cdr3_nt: TGTGCCAGCAGCCGCGGACAGGGTTCCTACGAGCAGTACTTC; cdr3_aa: CASSRGQGSYEQYF
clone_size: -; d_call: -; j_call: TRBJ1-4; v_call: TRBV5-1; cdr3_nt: TGCGCCAGCAGCCCAGTGAGGATGGAGAATGAAAAACTGTTTTTT; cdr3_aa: CASSPVRMENEKLFF
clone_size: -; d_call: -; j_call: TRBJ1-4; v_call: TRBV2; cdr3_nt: TGTGCCAGCAGTGGGGGTTTTGCAGGGGCAGGTGAAAAACTGTTTTTT; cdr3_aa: CASSGGFAGAGEKLFF
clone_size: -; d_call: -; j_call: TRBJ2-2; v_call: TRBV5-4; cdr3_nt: TGTGCCAGCAGCTACAACAGGGCGACGAACACCGGGGAGCTGTTTTTT; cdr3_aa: CASSYNRATNTGELFF
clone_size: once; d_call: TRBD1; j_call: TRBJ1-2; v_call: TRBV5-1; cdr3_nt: TGCGCCAGCAGCTTCGATGGACAGGGAGACTATGGCTACACCTTC; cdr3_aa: CASSFDGQGDYGYTF
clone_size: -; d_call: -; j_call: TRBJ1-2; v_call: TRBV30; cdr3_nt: TGTGCTAAAGAAGGTGGCGCGGAGGGCTACACCTTC; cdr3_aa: CAKEGGAEGYTF
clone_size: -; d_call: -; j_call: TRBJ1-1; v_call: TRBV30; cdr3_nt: TGTGCCTGGAGTAGCGGGCGGCGGGGCACTGAAGCTTTCTTT; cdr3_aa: CAWSSGRRGTEAFF